This TCR beta chain was found in a study of cytomegalovirus exposure and HLA in healthy donors. CDR1 is MGHRA, CDR2 YSYEKL, per germline. The CDR3 is 13 residues long. V lost 0 bases to trimming and J lost 9 bases, with 12 bases between them. PCR primers comprised 60 Vbeta and 13 Jbeta primers. The protocol was immunoSEQ multiplex PCR, while the TCRdb copy is restricted to in-frame clones and leaves out a portion. The sample lists 150,000 to 250,000 clones; 85% were seen once. The sample comprised PBMCs. The TCR sequence derives from a woman between 45 and 60 years old in good health and CMV-seronegative. V gene TRBV4-1 combines with J gene TRBJ2-7, with D hard to call. The CDR3 DNA sequence: TGCGCCAGCAGCCAAGAACGTACCTCCGGGCAGTACTTC. Protein: CASSQERTSGQYF.